The 7 T cell receptor beta chains given below trace back to one sample, sequenced in a study of blood T cell repertoires in COVID-19. Here immunoSEQ multiplex PCR was the method, and the copy in TCRdb shows in-frame clones only, minus some. In the table there are around 220,000 clones, 75% to 95% of which are singletons. Sequenced sample: PBMCs or T cells enriched from blood (not recorded which). These receptors were taken from a woman aged 18 to 35 who had recovered from COVID-19.

This rearrangement joins TRBV6-5 to TRBJ2-7; tentative D call: TRBD1 (6 bases). V was clipped by 8 bases and J by 5 bases, with 10 bases between them. The CDR3 is made up of 11 amino acids. Germline CDR1 reads MNHEY; CDR2 reads SVGAGI. This chain's CDR3 is CASEQGDEQYF. The CDR3 DNA is TGTGCCAGCGAACAGGGCGACGAGCAGTACTTC.

The V gene is TRBV6-2 or TRBV6-3, the J gene TRBJ1-5, with D maybe TRBD1 (5 bases). V gave up 0 bases and J gave up 7 bases, with 16 bases separating them. Germline V CDR1 and CDR2: MNHEY, SVGEGT. This CDR3 contains 16 residues. The CDR3 sequence is CASSYSIRGGSQPQHF. The CDR3 region has the DNA TGTGCCAGCAGTTACTCGATTCGGGGGGGAAGCCAGCCCCAGCATTTT.

The genes are TRBV28 and TRBJ1-3; 7 positions match TRBD1. Germline V gene data show CDR1 as MDHEN and CDR2 as SYDVKM. The CDR3 sequence is 20 residues long. The J segment lost 0 bases and the V segment lost 5 bases, leaving 19 bases of the junction unmatched. The CDR3 DNA is TGTGCCAGCAGTAATACGGGACAGCTGAACTATAACACCTCTGGAAACACCATATATTTT. Amino acid sequence: CASSNTGQLNYNTSGNTIYF.

For the CDR3, the DNA is TGTGCCAGCAGCCATGACAGGGGAAATTCACCCCTCCACTTT. Encoded protein: CASSHDRGNSPLHF. V and J are TRBV3-1 (or the pseudogene TRBV3-2) and TRBJ1-6, with 8 bases lining up with TRBD1. Germline V gives CDR1 LGHDT, CDR2 YNNKEL (reference sequence). V trimming: 3 bases; J trimming: 7 bases; junction bases outside the gene matches: 2. The length of the CDR3 is 14 residues.

The gene calls are TRBV10-3 and TRBJ1-5; TRBD1 agrees at 7 bases. The trim removed 9 bases at V and 4 bases at J, leaving 9 bases unmatched. The CDR3 extends over 14 amino acids. Germline CDR1 and CDR2: ENHRY and SYGVKD. The CDR3 is CAIGDSRGNQPQHF. In DNA form, the CDR3 reads TGTGCCATTGGGGACTCCAGGGGGAATCAGCCCCAGCATTTT.

The chain recombines TRBV7-3 with TRBJ2-1, with 12 bases fitting TRBD2. Germline-derived CDR1 and CDR2 are SGHTA and FQGTGA. This CDR3 region has 15 residues. Unmatched junction bases numbered 3, after V lost 5 bases and J lost 4 bases. For the CDR3, the DNA is TGTGCCAGCAGCCAAACTAGCGGGGGGTACAATGAGCAGTTCTTC. Translation: CASSQTSGGYNEQFF.

This clone appeared a single time. The V gene is TRBV7-9, the J gene TRBJ1-4, with D unclear. V was pared by 5 bases and J by 1 base, with 8 bases between. The CDR3 runs to 14 residues. Germline V gene data show CDR1 as SEHNR and CDR2 as FQNEAQ (reference sequence). The CDR3 DNA reads as TGTGCCAGCAGCGCACGCGGAACTAATGAAAAACTGTTTTTT. Protein product: CASSARGTNEKLFF.